This entry lists 6 T cell receptor beta chains sequenced from one sample in a study of shared clonotypes between healthy human individuals. TCRdb's copy holds only in-frame clones and misses some; the assay was immunoSEQ multiplex PCR. This table holds millions of clones, about 92% found once. The sample comprised naive CD4+ T cells sorted from blood. Regarding subset: CD45RA+ positively selected. Source of these receptors: a man aged 18 to 35 in good health.

V usage is TRBV5-4 and J usage is TRBJ2-7, with D perhaps matching TRBD2 (5 bases). Germline V gene sequence: CDR1 SGHNT, CDR2 YYREEE (reference sequence). With 4 bases removed from V and 2 bases from J, the gap between germline ends came to 16 bases. The CDR3 length is 15 residues. CDR3 residues: CASSPRPAVAYEQYF. The CDR3 coding sequence is TGTGCCAGCAGCCCACGCCCAGCGGTCGCCTACGAGCAGTACTTC. Full variable domain (remainder filled in from reference TRBV5-4 and TRBJ2-7): ETGVTQSPTHLIKTRGQQVTLRCSSQSGHNTVSWYQQALGQGPQFIFQYYREEENGRGNFPPRFSGLQFPNYSSELNVNALELDDSALYLCASSPRPAVAYEQYFGPGTRLTVT.

This clone was detected only once. CDR3 amino acids: CASSLSGGGGNQPQHF. The DNA of the CDR3 is TGTGCCAGCAGCTTATCAGGGGGCGGGGGCAATCAGCCCCAGCATTTT. The V call is TRBV5-5, the J call TRBJ1-5; 8 nucleotides line up with TRBD1. The CDR3 covers 16 residues. With 2 bases clipped from V and 2 bases from J, the junction kept 6 bases outside the gene matches. Germline lookup yields CDR1 SGHKS and CDR2 YYEKEE (reference sequence).

The chain has TRBV29-1 and TRBJ1-2, with 7 nucleotides matching TRBD1. The CDR3 is made up of 13 amino acids. Trimming cost V 4 bases and J 7 bases; bases outside gene matches: 9. Germline values: CDR1 SQVTM, CDR2 ANQGSEA. CDR3: CSVVNDRASGYTF. CDR3 in DNA: TGCAGCGTTGTCAACGACAGGGCAAGTGGCTACACCTTC.

V gene TRBV28 combines with J gene TRBJ2-5, with D possibly being TRBD2 (6 bases). This CDR3 has 13 residues. CDR1 and CDR2 (germline): MDHEN, SYDVKM. Trimming cost V 10 bases and J 5 bases, with 17 bases left between them. The CDR3 DNA is TGTGCCACCCAGTCGGGGGATGTCGAGACCCAGTACTTC. Amino acid sequence: CATQSGDVETQYF.

V usage is TRBV9 and J usage is TRBJ1-4, with D maybe TRBD1 (5 bases). Germline lookup yields CDR1 SGDLS and CDR2 YYNGEE. CDR3 length equals 15 residues. V was shortened by 5 bases and J by 4 bases, with 15 bases between the two germline ends. Here the CDR3 reads CASSPRAGHNEKLFF. The DNA of the CDR3 is TGTGCCAGCAGTCCCCGGGCAGGGCATAATGAAAAACTGTTTTTT.

The chain couples TRBV18 to TRBJ2-3, with unresolved D. The CDR3 covers 15 residues. Germline-derived CDR1 and CDR2 are KGHSH and LQKENI. V lost 3 bases to trimming and J lost 1 base, with 11 bases between them. CDR3 in DNA: TGTGCCAGCTCACCTCCCAACGGTGGCACAGATACGCAGTATTTT. As protein: CASSPPNGGTDTQYF.